The 18 T cell receptor beta chains reported below all come from one sample, sequenced in a study of blood T cells in healthy people across ages. It was with a sample-barcoded 5' primer and a J-beta primer mix that a second PCR of roughly 7 to 12 cycles was run. Each CDR3 protein gets one entry after TCRdb re-called the 5' RACE reads with MiXCR. In the table there are about 1.4 million distinct CDR3 sequences, around 59% of which are singletons. Sequencing used blood. The receptor set was obtained from a man aged 18 to 29 in good health.

On this clonotype: A much more abundant neighbour one base away suggests this may be a read error. The V and J genes are TRBV7-2 and TRBJ2-3, with D hard to call. Germline V gives CDR1 SGHTA, CDR2 FQGNSA. This CDR3 comprises 13 residues. The V end was cut by 5 bases, the J end by 1 base, with 7 bases between. CDR3 protein: CASSAPGTDTQYF. The CDR3 nucleotides read TGTGCCAGCAGCGCCCCGGGCACAGATACGCAGTATTTT.

This clonotype was detected a few times. This rearrangement joins TRBV4-1 to TRBJ2-4, with D maybe TRBD1 (6 bases). V dropped 4 bases and J dropped 9 bases, with 10 bases sitting between them. Germline V gives CDR1 MGHRA, CDR2 YSYEKL. The CDR3 has 12 amino acids. The CDR3 DNA reads as TGCGCCAGCAGCCCGGACAGTAGCATTCAGTACTTC. This translates into CASSPDSSIQYF.

The chain joins TRBV11-2 to TRBJ2-5, with TRBD1 as a possible D gene (6 bases). V lost 4 bases and J 1 base, leaving 19 bases between the germline ends. Germline-derived CDR1 and CDR2 are SGHAT and FQNNGV. CDR3 size: 17 residues. The CDR3 nucleotides read TGTGCCAGCAGCTCCCCTCTGGGGGCGATTGTCCAAGAGACCCAGTACTTC. Its protein product is CASSSPLGAIVQETQYF.

This clonotype occurred a few times. The chain recombines TRBV29-1 with TRBJ2-5; D remains ambiguous. This CDR3 is 11 amino acids long. V shed 6 bases and J shed 5 bases, with 10 bases lying between them. From germline, CDR1 is SQVTM and CDR2 ANQGSEA. CDR3 nucleotides: TGCAGCGTAACGCCACAGGAGACCCAGTACTTC. Protein product: CSVTPQETQYF.

This chain links TRBV13 with TRBJ2-7, with unresolved D. The tail of the sequence fits TRBJ2-5 better, so the J call may be wrong. This CDR3 spans 14 amino acids. Germline loops: CDR1 PRHDT, CDR2 FYEKMQ (reference sequence). The CDR3 spells CASRRAGYQETQYF. DNA for the CDR3: TGTGCCAGCCGCCGGGCAGGTTACCAAGAGACCCAGTACTTC.

This clonotype has a handful of counts. The chain carries TRBV29-1 and TRBJ2-1, with D perhaps TRBD2 (7 bases). From germline, CDR1 is SQVTM and CDR2 ANQGSEA. The CDR3 loop spans 12 amino acids. V was trimmed by 5 bases and J by 8 bases, leaving 13 bases between them. CDR3 sequence (DNA): TGCAGCGTTCGGGGGGCTAATTATGAGCAGTTCTTC. The encoded protein is CSVRGANYEQFF.

The chain employs TRBV4-2 and TRBJ2-1; D remains unclear. V lost 2 bases and J 6 bases, leaving 8 bases between the germline ends. Germline V CDR1 and CDR2: LGHNA, YNFKEQ. This CDR3 has 13 residues. CDR3 bases: TGTGCCAGCAGCCAAATCCCGGCCAATGAGCAGTTCTTC. Amino acid sequence: CASSQIPANEQFF.

This clonotype has ten or more counts. This chain joins TRBV29-1 and TRBJ2-7; D not resolved. Germline CDR1 reads SQVTM; CDR2 reads ANQGSEA. The CDR3 length is 13 residues. Trimming removed 6 bases at V and 3 bases at J, with 15 bases between. The CDR3 bases are TGCAGCGTCCTGCCTACAGACAACTACGAGCAGTACTTC. Protein sequence: CSVLPTDNYEQYF.

This clonotype appeared a single time. V and J are TRBV24-1 and TRBJ2-7, with a weak D call TRBD1 (5 bases). The J call may be wrong; the DNA end is better matched by TRBJ2-5. The germline V gene encodes CDR1 KGHDR and CDR2 SFDVKD. The CDR3 extends over 13 amino acids. The CDR3 region has the DNA TGTGCCACCGCGGACATATCAGGGGAGACCCAGTACTTC. Encoded protein: CATADISGETQYF.

The chain combines TRBV5-1 with TRBJ1-4, with D maybe TRBD1 (5 bases). Trimming removed 2 bases from V and 7 bases from J, with 9 bases in between. The germline V gene encodes CDR1 SGHRS and CDR2 YFSETQ. CDR3 length equals 13 residues. The CDR3 sequence is CASSLIGGEKLFF. CDR3 coding DNA: TGCGCCAGCAGCTTAATTGGGGGTGAAAAACTGTTTTTT.

This chain connects TRBV20-1 to TRBJ2-7; 10 positions match TRBD2. The J call is in doubt because the DNA end fits TRBJ2-4 better. Germline V CDR1 and CDR2: DFQATT, SNEGSKA (reference sequence). This CDR3 comprises 17 residues. The CDR3 DNA reads TGCAGTGCTAGGTCCTTCGGACTAGCGGAGAGAGGAAACATTCAGTACTTC. This translates into CSARSFGLAERGNIQYF.

J is TRBJ2-1 and V is TRBV5-1, with D perhaps assigned TRBD1 or TRBD2 (6 bases each). Germline CDR1 reads SGHRS; CDR2 reads YFSETQ. CDR3 length: 12 amino acids. Between the trimmed V and J ends, which lost 0 bases and 14 bases, there was a span of 12 bases. Here the CDR3 reads CASSLAAGEEFF. Here the CDR3 DNA reads TGCGCCAGCAGCTTGGCCGCAGGGGAGGAGTTCTTC. The whole variable domain, remainder taken from reference TRBV5-1 and TRBJ2-1, is KAGVTQTPRYLIKTRGQQVTLSCSPISGHRSVSWYQQTPGQGLQFLFEYFSETQRNKGNFPGRFSGRQFSNSRSEMNVSTLELGDSALYLCASSLAAGEEFFGPGTRLTVL.

This chain joins TRBV5-1 and TRBJ2-7; D call uncertain. Trimming shortened V by 4 bases and J by 5 bases, and 13 bases separated the two germline ends. This CDR3 comprises 13 residues. Germline V gene sequence: CDR1 SGHRS, CDR2 YFSETQ. In DNA form, the CDR3 reads TGCGCCAGCAGCGGAGTAAGGGTACACGAGCAGTACTTC. Its protein product is CASSGVRVHEQYF.

This chain joins TRBV18 and TRBJ2-5, with 8 bases fitting TRBD2. The assigned J gene may be wrong: the sequence end matches TRBJ2-7 better. This CDR3 region has 13 residues. Per the germline V gene, CDR1 is KGHSH and CDR2 is LQKENI. The CDR3 nucleotides are TGTGCCAGCTCACCACCAGCGGGGGACGAGCAGTACTTC. Translation: CASSPPAGDEQYF.

This rearrangement joins TRBV20-1 to TRBJ1-5; 8 nucleotides match TRBD1. Germline trimming cut 5 bases from V and 5 bases from J; bases unmatched to any gene: 5. Germline CDR1 is DFQATT and CDR2 is SNEGSKA (reference sequence). The CDR3 is 13 amino acids. The CDR3 region has the DNA TGCAGTGCTCGGACAGGGATCGATCAGCCCCAGCATTTT. Translation: CSARTGIDQPQHF.

The chain carries TRBV20-1 and TRBJ2-3; tentative D call: TRBD2 (8 bases). V lost 7 bases and J 2 bases, leaving 19 bases between the germline ends. CDR1 and CDR2 from the germline V gene are DFQATT and SNEGSKA (reference sequence). This CDR3 region has 15 residues. CDR3 coding DNA: TGCAGTGGAAGGGGGCGGGGGGACTCCACAGATACGCAGTATTTT. As protein: CSGRGRGDSTDTQYF.

The chain couples TRBV7-9 to TRBJ1-2; TRBD1 is a possible D gene (6 bases). Trimming removed 2 bases at V and 4 bases at J, with 17 bases between. The CDR3 length is 16 residues. Germline CDR1 reads SEHNR; CDR2 reads FQNEAQ (reference sequence). This CDR3 reads CASSLTQRTAFYGYTF. CDR3 in DNA: TGTGCCAGCAGCTTAACACAAAGGACAGCATTCTATGGCTACACCTTC. Full variable domain (rest looked up from reference TRBV7-9 and TRBJ1-2): DTGVSQNPRHKITKRGQNVTFRCDPISEHNRLYWYRQTLGQGPEFLTYFQNEAQLEKSRLLSDRFSAERPKGSFSTLEIQRTEQGDSAMYLCASSLTQRTAFYGYTFGSGTRLTVV.

The chain is built from TRBV11-2 and TRBJ2-1; D not certain. V was trimmed by 5 bases and J by 10 bases, leaving 9 bases between them. The germline gives CDR1 SGHAT, CDR2 FQNNGV. The CDR3 has 11 residues. CDR3 sequence: CASSAPAEQFF. The DNA of the CDR3 is TGTGCCAGCAGCGCCCCAGCGGAGCAGTTCTTC.